The 4 T cell receptor beta chains below all came from one sample that was sequenced in a study of early T cells in non-severe SARS-CoV-2 infection. TCRdb redid the calling of the 5' RACE reads with MiXCR, one entry per CDR3 protein. The profile shows about 29,000 distinct CDR3 sequences, 4.5% to 5% of them singletons. Sequencing was done on a sample of whole blood. Source of these receptors: an adult who was a healthcare worker with PCR-confirmed SARS-CoV-2 infection or an uninfected control (not recorded which).

This clonotype occurred many times. The chain has TRBV11-2 and TRBJ2-7; either TRBD1 or TRBD2 may fit D (6 bases each). CDR1 is SGHAT, CDR2 FQNNGV, per germline. The CDR3 spans 13 residues. V lost 6 bases, J lost 3 bases, and 12 bases lay in between. The CDR3 DNA is TGTGCCAGCAGACGGGGGCTAGGCTACGAGCAGTACTTC. It yields the protein CASRRGLGYEQYF.

This clonotype has at least ten counts. This sequence joins TRBV15 and TRBJ1-5; D is uncertain. Between the trimmed V and J ends, which lost 0 bases and 7 bases, there was a span of 13 bases. CDR1 is LNHNV and CDR2 is YYDKDF in the germline V gene (reference sequence). The CDR3 totals 15 residues. CDR3 DNA: TGTGCCACCAGCAGAGATCCAACTACTGGCCAGCCCCAGCATTTT. Translation gives CATSRDPTTGQPQHF.

V is TRBV4-1 and J is TRBJ2-5; no clear D. Per germline, CDR1 MGHRA and CDR2 YSYEKL. CDR3 size: 17 residues. V was pared by 1 base and J by 5 bases, with 20 bases between. The chain's CDR3 is CASSQGHGPSRQETQYF. CDR3 bases: TGCGCCAGCAGCCAAGGGCACGGACCTTCCCGGCAGGAGACCCAGTACTTC.

In this sample, this clonotype turned up many times. The V and J genes are TRBV10-3 and TRBJ1-1; a weak D match, TRBD1 (5 bases). V was pared by 3 bases and J by 3 bases, with 5 bases between. Germline assignment: CDR1 ENHRY and CDR2 SYGVKD. The CDR3 is made up of 12 amino acids. Written as DNA, the CDR3 is TGTGCCATCAGTGAAGGGGACACTGAAGCTTTCTTT. Protein product: CAISEGDTEAFF.